This T cell receptor (beta chain) emerged from a study of blood T cells in healthy people across ages. Next came a second PCR, run for about 6 to 11 cycles, which used a sample-barcoded 5' primer along with a J-beta primer mix. TCRdb used MiXCR to reprocess the 5' RACE reads, holding one entry per CDR3 protein. The table includes 650,000 to 700,000 distinct CDR3 sequences, about 51% detected once. Regarding this clonotype: The antigen is unknown.

The study isolated at least 7 million PBMCs from each sample. There were at least 5 micrograms of total RNA extracted from every sample. Overall study results and limits: Strong correlation linked observed beta diversity and percent naive T cells. With unsorted PBMCs, a conclusive comparison of naive versus antigen-experienced cells was not possible.

The specimen was blood. The TCR was taken from an elderly woman in good health.

CDR3 nucleotide sequence: TGTGCCAGCAGCTACCAAGCGGGAGGGCACAATGAGCAGTTCTTC. It specifies CASSYQAGGHNEQFF. This chain uses TRBV7-2 with TRBJ2-1, with TRBD2 matching over 10 bases. Germline V lookup: CDR1 SGHTA, CDR2 FQGNSA. J was trimmed by 5 bases and V by 4 bases; bases with no gene match: 5. The CDR3 runs to 15 residues.